Listed here are 8 T cell receptor beta chains from one sample, sequenced in a study of blood T cell repertoires in COVID-19. TCRdb keeps only in-frame clones here, not all; method: immunoSEQ multiplex PCR. The sample consists of 200,000 to 250,000 clones, about 88% of them appearing once. The sequenced sample consisted of peripheral blood. The receptor set was obtained from a woman aged 50 to 60 with COVID-19, enrolled during active disease.

The V and J genes are TRBV24-1 and TRBJ2-5, with D possibly TRBD2 on 6 matching bases. V lost 4 bases and J lost 9, with 23 bases in between. The CDR3 is made up of 16 amino acids. Germline V gene data show CDR1 as KGHDR and CDR2 as SFDVKD. The DNA for the CDR3 is TGTGCCACCAGTGAGGGCATGGGCCGAAGTGGCGGGGCCCAGTACTTC. Protein sequence: CATSEGMGRSGGAQYF.

This clone has a handful of counts. CDR3 bases: TGTGCCAGCAGCCAAGTCGGTCTTCACAGGGATGTAGATACGCAGTATTTT. Its protein product is CASSQVGLHRDVDTQYF. The V gene is TRBV3-1 (or the pseudogene TRBV3-2), the J gene TRBJ2-3; TRBD1 is a possible D gene (6 bases). CDR3 length: 17 amino acids. V lost 1 base and J lost 5, with 19 bases in between. CDR1 is LGHDT and CDR2 is YNNKEL in the germline V gene (reference sequence).

This clone was seen more than once but under ten times. The chain couples TRBV30 to TRBJ1-2, with 8 bases fitting TRBD1. CDR1 is GTSNPN and CDR2 is SVGIG in the germline V gene (reference sequence). With 7 bases clipped from V and 4 bases from J, the junction kept 5 bases outside the gene matches. This CDR3 is built from 12 residues. In DNA form, the CDR3 reads TGTGCCTCAGGACAGGGTTCCTATGGCTACACCTTC. Amino acids: CASGQGSYGYTF.

J is TRBJ2-5 and V is TRBV5-1; 7 positions match TRBD1. This CDR3 region has 14 residues. The V and J ends lost 4 bases and 7 bases, in that order; junction bases with no gene match: 10. CDR1 and CDR2 (germline): SGHRS, YFSETQ. DNA for the CDR3: TGCGCCAGCAGCCTAGGACAGGACCTGGGGACCCAGTACTTC. It translates to CASSLGQDLGTQYF.

This clone occurred once. The gene calls are TRBV3-1 (or the pseudogene TRBV3-2) and TRBJ1-2; weak D call: TRBD1 (5 bases). The CDR3 loop spans 14 amino acids. Trimming left V 0 bases short and J 8 bases short, with 13 bases between. Germline V lookup: CDR1 LGHDT, CDR2 YNNKEL (reference sequence). CDR3 region: CASSQDMAGQGYTF. For the CDR3, the DNA is TGTGCCAGCAGCCAAGATATGGCAGGGCAAGGCTACACCTTC.

The chain carries TRBV19 and TRBJ2-4, with 7 nucleotides matching TRBD2. The V segment lost 3 bases and the J segment 0 bases; nucleotides outside the gene matches: 11. The germline CDR1 and CDR2 sequences are LNHDA and SQIVND (reference sequence). The CDR3 consists of 18 residues. In DNA form, the CDR3 reads TGTGCCAGTAGTATCTGGGGGGGAGGCCATCTAGCCAAAAACATTCAGTACTTC. This encodes CASSIWGGGHLAKNIQYF.

V gene TRBV14 combines with J gene TRBJ1-2; maybe TRBD1 (5 bases). Trimming cost V 1 base and J 6 bases, with 12 bases left between them. The CDR3 covers 14 residues. Germline V CDR1 and CDR2: SGHDN, FVKESK. The CDR3 DNA follows: TGTGCCAGCAGCCAAGGAAGGGGAAGCCATGGCTACACCTTC. Translated, it gives CASSQGRGSHGYTF.

The J gene is TRBJ1-1, the V gene TRBV7-8, with D possibly matching TRBD1 (5 bases). The ends were cut back, 2 bases at V and 4 bases at J, with 14 bases in the middle. CDR3 length: 15 amino acids. Looked up from germline, CDR1 is SGHVS and CDR2 is FQNEAQ. This CDR3 is CASSLPAGTSTEAFF. DNA for the CDR3: TGTGCCAGCAGCTTACCCGCGGGGACGTCCACTGAAGCTTTCTTT.